What follows are 10 T cell receptor beta chains derived from one specimen sequenced in a study of CD8+ T cells in alopecia areata. Specified treatment: oral pan-JAK inhibitor, 5-10 mg twice daily. Following RNA extraction, reverse transcription yielded cDNA that acted as the sequencing template. The protocol was immunoSEQ multiplex PCR, while the TCRdb copy is restricted to in-frame clones and leaves out a portion. The sample includes over 100,000 clones, about 59% of them seen just once. The source material was CD8+ T cells sorted from blood, sampled at week 24, from a patient treated with tofacitinib. These receptor sequences come from a human donor with alopecia areata.

V usage is TRBV4-1 and J usage is TRBJ1-5; 9 bases align to TRBD1. The germline V gene has CDR1 MGHRA and CDR2 YSYEKL. The CDR3 is 16 amino acids. Trimming cost V 0 bases and J 4 bases; bases outside gene matches: 4. The CDR3 sequence: CASSQERGTGNQPQHF. The CDR3 DNA reads as TGCGCCAGCAGCCAAGAGAGGGGGACAGGGAATCAGCCCCAGCATTTT.

This CDR3 reads CASSSNYEQYF. CDR3 DNA sequence: TGCGCCAGCAGCTCGAACTACGAGCAGTACTTC. V gene TRBV5-1 combines with J gene TRBJ2-7; no firm D call. Deletions cut 3 bases from V and 3 bases from J, with 4 bases between. The CDR3 runs 11 residues. CDR1 and CDR2 (germline): SGHRS, YFSETQ.

The chain joins TRBV12-5 to TRBJ1-6; weak D call: TRBD1 (6 bases). The ends were cut back, 0 bases at V and 8 bases at J, with 11 bases in the middle. Germline loops: CDR1 LGHNT, CDR2 FRNRAP. The length of the CDR3 is 15 residues. The CDR3 protein is CASGLVGGSDSPLHF. The CDR3 DNA reads TGTGCTAGTGGTTTGGTAGGGGGGTCGGATTCACCCCTCCACTTT.

This chain joins TRBV2 and TRBJ1-4; D is ambiguous. Germline V gene sequence: CDR1 SNHLY, CDR2 FYNNEI. The CDR3 consists of 14 residues. Trimming cost V 3 bases and J 0 bases, with 5 bases left between them. The CDR3 protein is CASSEEATNEKLFF. CDR3 DNA sequence: TGTGCCAGCAGTGAGGAAGCAACTAATGAAAAACTGTTTTTT.

V is TRBV11-2 and J is TRBJ2-6; D is perhaps TRBD1 (6 bases). Germline values: CDR1 SGHAT, CDR2 FQNNGV. This CDR3 region has 17 residues. With 4 bases removed from V and 0 bases from J, the gap between germline ends came to 13 bases. DNA of the CDR3: TGTGCCAGCAGCTCACTGGACAGCTTCTCTGGGGCCAACGTCCTGACTTTC. The encoded protein is CASSSLDSFSGANVLTF. The variable domain in full, completed from reference TRBV11-2 and TRBJ2-6, reads EAGVAQSPRYKIIEKRQSVAFWCNPISGHATLYWYQQILGQGPKLLIQFQNNGVVDDSQLPKDRFSAERLKGVDSTLKIQPAKLEDSAVYLCASSSLDSFSGANVLTFGAGSRLTVL.

This clone was observed a handful of times. Within the sample, other DNA sequences also encode this same CDR3. The chain carries TRBV29-1 and TRBJ1-1, with D uncertain. V was shortened by 4 bases and J by 6 bases, with 9 bases between the two germline ends. The CDR3 contains 11 residues. CDR1 is SQVTM, CDR2 ANQGSEA, per germline. The CDR3 DNA reads TGCAGCGTTGGGGAGGACGCTGAAGCTTTCTTT. Translating it yields CSVGEDAEAFF.

The gene calls are TRBV7-3 and TRBJ2-3; possibly TRBD1 for D (6 bases). The CDR3 runs to 12 residues. The V end lost 9 bases, the J end lost 6 bases, and 13 bases lay between the germline ends. The germline gives CDR1 SGHTA, CDR2 FQGTGA. The DNA of the CDR3 is TGTGCCAGTAGTGGGGGCTGGGATACGCAGTATTTT. This codes for CASSGGWDTQYF.

CDR3: CASSYMTGQETQYF. The CDR3 region has the DNA TGTGCCAGCAGTTATATGACGGGCCAAGAGACCCAGTACTTC. The V gene is TRBV6-5, the J gene TRBJ2-5; no reliable D call. Germline assignment: CDR1 MNHEY and CDR2 SVGAGI. The CDR3 runs 14 residues. V was pared by 3 bases and J by 1 base, with 9 bases between.

The chain employs TRBV6-5 and TRBJ2-3; no clear D. V dropped 6 bases and J dropped 2 bases, with 12 bases sitting between them. Germline V gene lookup returns CDR1 MNHEY and CDR2 SVGAGI. This CDR3 spans 14 amino acids. This chain's CDR3 is CASRSLSNTDTQYF. The CDR3 nucleotides read TGTGCCAGCAGGAGTTTGAGCAACACAGATACGCAGTATTTT.

This clone was seen a handful of times. The V and J genes are TRBV11-2 and TRBJ2-5; 8 bases map to TRBD2. There are 15 residues in the CDR3. Trimming removed 5 bases from V and 2 bases from J; junction bases left unmatched: 7. The germline CDR1 and CDR2 sequences are SGHAT and FQNNGV. As DNA, the CDR3 is TGTGCCAGCAGCCCGACGGGGGGGGTACAAGAGACCCAGTACTTC. It yields the protein CASSPTGGVQETQYF. Full variable domain (remainder filled in from reference TRBV11-2 and TRBJ2-5): EAGVAQSPRYKIIEKRQSVAFWCNPISGHATLYWYQQILGQGPKLLIQFQNNGVVDDSQLPKDRFSAERLKGVDSTLKIQPAKLEDSAVYLCASSPTGGVQETQYFGPGTRLLVL.